The 26 T cell receptor beta chains below were found in one sample sequenced in a study of OX40 agonist ivuxolimab in advanced cancers. The repertoire was sequenced with immunoSEQ multiplex PCR; TCRdb's copy has only in-frame clones and lacks some. Here the sample spans more than 25,000 clones, approximately 84% being singletons. Sequencing used CD4+ or CD8+ T cells sorted from blood, obtained in a trial of the OX40 agonist ivuxolimab. All receptors come from an adult with an advanced solid tumor such as melanoma, head and neck, liver or kidney cancer.

The chain carries TRBV6-1 and TRBJ1-1; D remains ambiguous. CDR1 is MNHNS and CDR2 is SASEGT in the germline V gene. The V gene lost 5 bases and the J gene lost 0 bases, with 10 bases spanning the gap. CDR3 length equals 14 residues. The CDR3 coding sequence is TGTGCCAGCAGTTCTGACATGATGAACACTGAAGCTTTCTTT. Protein: CASSSDMMNTEAFF.

The chain links TRBV7-9 to TRBJ2-7; no clear D gene. V was clipped by 0 bases and J by 5 bases, with 11 bases between them. CDR3 length: 14 residues. CDR1 and CDR2 (germline): SEHNR, FQNEAQ (reference sequence). The CDR3 reads CASSLAGKFDEQYF. CDR3 DNA sequence: TGTGCCAGCAGCTTAGCGGGGAAATTCGACGAGCAGTACTTC.

This chain links TRBV9 with TRBJ2-7; maybe TRBD2 (7 bases). The germline V gene encodes CDR1 SGDLS and CDR2 YYNGEE. V was cut by 4 bases and J by 5 bases, with 25 bases left in between. The CDR3 sequence is 17 residues long. The CDR3 loop reads CASSPGVGGGPRNEQYF. In DNA, the CDR3 is TGTGCCAGCAGCCCCGGGGTAGGGGGAGGGCCAAGGAACGAGCAGTACTTC.

This sequence joins TRBV11-2 and TRBJ2-4; 7 bases match TRBD1. Germline trimming cut 4 bases from V and 6 bases from J; bases unmatched to any gene: 3. Germline lookup yields CDR1 SGHAT and CDR2 FQNNGV. The CDR3 consists of 13 residues. The CDR3 region has the DNA TGTGCCAGCAGCTCAAACAGGGGAAACATTCAGTACTTC. Translated, it gives CASSSNRGNIQYF.

As to this clone: One junction end disagrees with the germline gene, perhaps due to a read error. J is TRBJ2-1 and V is TRBV25-1, with 7 bases matching TRBD1. The length of the CDR3 is 13 residues. Germline V lookup: CDR1 MGHDK, CDR2 SYGVNS. The CDR3 here is CASRDSSHNEQFF. The CDR3 nucleotides read TGTGCCAGCCGGGACAGCTCCCACAATGAGCAGTTCTTC.

This clone is judged medium-sized (0.01 to 0.1%). The chain couples TRBV2 to TRBJ1-4; TRBD1 might be the D (6 bases). Deletions cut 8 bases from V and 0 bases from J, with 19 bases between. The CDR3 totals 17 residues. CDR1 SNHLY and CDR2 FYNNEI come from the germline V gene. The CDR3 is CASEDRGLRSTNEKLFF. CDR3 bases: TGTGCCAGCGAGGACAGAGGCCTACGCTCAACTAATGAAAAACTGTTTTTT.

This clone was seen only once. The chain carries TRBV9 and TRBJ1-2; D is perhaps TRBD1 (6 bases). V was clipped by 0 bases and J by 2 bases, with 8 bases between them. Germline V gives CDR1 SGDLS, CDR2 YYNGEE. This CDR3 has 14 residues. CDR3: CASSVGGTNYGYTF. The CDR3 DNA reads as TGTGCCAGCAGCGTAGGCGGGACAAACTATGGCTACACCTTC.

Within the sample, this clone is medium-sized (0.01 to 0.1%). The chain is built from TRBV2 and TRBJ1-2; D gene ambiguous. The CDR3 is 13 residues long. The V gene lost 2 bases and the J gene lost 2 bases, with 6 bases spanning the gap. Germline CDR1 reads SNHLY; CDR2 reads FYNNEI. The CDR3 DNA follows: TGTGCCAGCAGTGAATGGTCCAACTATGGCTACACCTTC. Protein: CASSEWSNYGYTF.

This chain joins TRBV15 and TRBJ1-1; D uncertain. The CDR3 has 12 amino acids. Deletions cut 1 base from V and 3 bases from J, with 3 bases between. Germline assignment: CDR1 LNHNV and CDR2 YYDKDF (reference sequence). The CDR3 nucleotides are TGTGCCACCAGCAGAGGGGACACTGAAGCTTTCTTT. Its translation: CATSRGDTEAFF.

J is TRBJ2-7 and V is TRBV10-3; D is unclear. There are 20 residues in the CDR3. Trimming left V 0 bases short and J 2 bases short, with 26 bases between. Looked up from germline, CDR1 is ENHRY and CDR2 is SYGVKD. The CDR3 region is CAISESTSTPSGRVPYEQYF. For the CDR3, the DNA is TGTGCCATCAGTGAGTCGACGAGCACCCCATCGGGCCGAGTACCCTACGAGCAGTACTTC.

This clone was observed a handful of times. CDR3 amino acids: CASSPGDWRGDTQYF. The CDR3 DNA follows: TGTGCCAGCAGCCCCGGGGACTGGCGGGGAGATACGCAGTATTTT. The genes are TRBV13 and TRBJ2-3; D may be TRBD2 (6 bases). The germline V and J ends were trimmed by 5 bases and 5 bases, with 17 bases remaining between them. The germline V gene encodes CDR1 PRHDT and CDR2 FYEKMQ (reference sequence). This CDR3 comprises 15 residues.

V is TRBV6-5 and J is TRBJ1-5; D is possibly TRBD1 (6 bases). Trimming took 2 bases from V and 2 from J, leaving 10 bases between them. This CDR3 is built from 15 residues. Germline values: CDR1 MNHEY, CDR2 SVGAGI. The DNA for the CDR3 is TGTGCCAGCAGTTACGGTGCAGGGGGCAATCAGCCCCAGCATTTT. Its protein product is CASSYGAGGNQPQHF.

The rearrangement links TRBV27 to TRBJ1-6; D is ambiguous. The CDR3 runs to 15 residues. The germline V gene has CDR1 MNHEY and CDR2 SMNVEV (reference sequence). Trimming cost V 1 base and J 5 bases, with 9 bases left between them. CDR3 sequence (DNA): TGTGCCAGCAGTTTATATTCCGCAAATAATTCACCCCTCCACTTT. It translates to CASSLYSANNSPLHF.

The V gene is TRBV7-9, the J gene TRBJ1-1; D unresolved. Germline loops: CDR1 SEHNR, CDR2 FQNEAQ (reference sequence). This CDR3 is 13 amino acids long. V was clipped by 3 bases and J by 4 bases, with 9 bases between them. DNA of the CDR3: TGTGCCAGCAGCTTGGGGAGCGGCACTGAAGCTTTCTTT. This encodes CASSLGSGTEAFF.

A few counts support this clone. In DNA, the CDR3 is TGTGCCAGTAGCCCCACGGTGGGGGCGCCCACTGAAGCTTTCTTT. This sequence encodes CASSPTVGAPTEAFF. The rearrangement joins TRBV19 to TRBJ1-1; tentatively, D is TRBD1 (6 bases). This CDR3 is built from 15 residues. Germline V gene data show CDR1 as LNHDA and CDR2 as SQIVND (reference sequence). V lost 6 bases to trimming and J lost 4 bases, with 18 bases between them.

V usage is TRBV27 and J usage is TRBJ2-1; TRBD1 aligns across 9 bases. With 2 bases clipped from V and 7 bases from J, the junction kept 6 bases outside the gene matches. Germline V lookup: CDR1 MNHEY, CDR2 SMNVEV (reference sequence). The CDR3 is 15 residues long. CDR3 nucleotide sequence: TGTGCCAGCAGTTTACCCGACAGGGGGTGGAATGAGCAGTTCTTC. It yields the protein CASSLPDRGWNEQFF.

The V and J genes are TRBV4-3 and TRBJ2-2; 9 bases align to TRBD2. V lost 4 bases, J lost 4 bases, and 7 bases stayed unmatched. Germline loops: CDR1 LGHNA, CDR2 YSLEER. The CDR3 totals 16 residues. CDR3 nucleotides: TGCGCCAGCAGCCCCTTTAGCGGGAGCAGCACCGGGGAGCTGTTTTTT. Translated: CASSPFSGSSTGELFF.

V and J are TRBV7-9 and TRBJ2-7, with 7 positions matching TRBD2. V shed 8 bases and J 1 base; nucleotides not matched to a gene: 5. The CDR3 sequence is 13 residues long. Germline V gene lookup returns CDR1 SEHNR and CDR2 FQNEAQ (reference sequence). The CDR3 sequence: CASGTRGSYEQYF. CDR3 sequence (DNA): TGTGCCAGCGGTACGCGGGGGTCCTACGAGCAGTACTTC.

The V gene is TRBV7-9, the J gene TRBJ1-5; D is unclear. The V and J ends lost 3 bases and 0 bases respectively, with 0 bases between them. Germline values: CDR1 SEHNR, CDR2 FQNEAQ (reference sequence). This CDR3 has 12 residues. The CDR3 nucleotides read TGTGCCAGCAGCTTTAGCAATCAGCCCCAGCATTTT. Encoded protein: CASSFSNQPQHF. Drawing the rest from reference TRBV7-9 and TRBJ1-5, the complete variable domain is DTGVSQNPRHKITKRGQNVTFRCDPISEHNRLYWYRQTLGQGPEFLTYFQNEAQLEKSRLLSDRFSAERPKGSFSTLEIQRTEQGDSAMYLCASSFSNQPQHFGDGTRLSIL.

The chain recombines TRBV9 with TRBJ2-5; TRBD1 matches 8 bases. V was clipped by 4 bases and J by 5 bases; unmatched bases: 13. The CDR3 has 16 residues. Germline loops: CDR1 SGDLS, CDR2 YYNGEE. The CDR3 sequence is CASSLFQGAPGETQYF. The DNA for the CDR3 is TGTGCCAGCAGCTTATTTCAGGGGGCGCCCGGGGAGACCCAGTACTTC. Together with reference TRBV9 and TRBJ2-5, the CDR3 gives the full variable domain: DSGVTQTPKHLITATGQRVTLRCSPRSGDLSVYWYQQSLDQGLQFLIQYYNGEERAKGNILERFSAQQFPDLHSELNLSSLELGDSALYFCASSLFQGAPGETQYFGPGTRLLVL.

This rearrangement joins TRBV7-9 to TRBJ1-2; D ambiguous. The CDR3 runs to 16 residues. Trimming stripped 7 bases from V and 4 bases from J, with 22 bases between. Germline CDR1 is SEHNR and CDR2 is FQNEAQ (reference sequence). DNA of the CDR3: TGTGCCAGCACCGAAAATCCTACGCCGGTTTCCTATGGCTACACCTTC. Protein sequence: CASTENPTPVSYGYTF.

The chain combines TRBV2 with TRBJ2-7, with D perhaps matching TRBD1 (6 bases). V gave up 8 bases and J gave up 1 base, with 18 bases separating them. From germline, CDR1 is SNHLY and CDR2 FYNNEI. The CDR3 consists of 15 residues. CDR3 in amino acids: CASGGEGRLSYEQYF. CDR3 nucleotide sequence: TGTGCCAGCGGGGGCGAGGGGCGACTATCCTACGAGCAGTACTTC.

This clone was recorded only once. This sequence joins TRBV10-3 and TRBJ2-7; D not resolved. The germline V and J ends were trimmed by 0 bases and 4 bases, with 4 bases remaining between them. Germline CDR1 is ENHRY and CDR2 is SYGVKD. CDR3 length: 12 residues. The CDR3 DNA reads as TGTGCCATCAGTGAGTCGTGGTACGAGCAGTACTTC. Translated: CAISESWYEQYF.

This clone has a handful of counts. The V and J genes are TRBV19 and TRBJ1-5; D is unresolved. The CDR3 covers 16 residues. V was cut by 1 base and J by 3 bases, with 13 bases left in between. Germline CDR1 is LNHDA and CDR2 is SQIVND (reference sequence). The CDR3 sequence is CASSIGTYGNNQPQHF. In nucleotides, the CDR3 is TGTGCCAGTAGTATAGGAACCTATGGTAACAATCAGCCCCAGCATTTT.

V usage is TRBV7-8 and J usage is TRBJ1-1; D uncertain. Germline loops: CDR1 SGHVS, CDR2 FQNEAQ. V gave up 2 bases and J gave up 12 bases, with 13 bases separating them. CDR3 length: 12 residues. The CDR3 here is CASSLNSGGTFF. CDR3 sequence (DNA): TGTGCCAGCAGCTTAAATTCTGGAGGAACTTTCTTT.

The genes are TRBV11-2 and TRBJ1-5; 12 nucleotides align to TRBD1. The CDR3 totals 17 residues. The V gene's germline CDR1 is SGHAT and CDR2 FQNNGV. V shed 4 bases, J shed 5 bases, and the junction held 9 bases outside the gene matches. Here the CDR3 reads CASSSSGTGGVDQPQHF. CDR3 coding DNA: TGTGCCAGCAGCTCCTCCGGGACAGGGGGCGTCGATCAGCCCCAGCATTTT.